The rows below give T cell receptor beta chains drawn from one sample of a study of cytotoxic CD8 clonotypes in ibrutinib-treated CLL. TCRdb keeps only in-frame clones here, not all; method: immunoSEQ multiplex PCR. The data hold some 310,000 clones, with almost 80% observed a single time. The material sequenced was PBMCs, taken before ibrutinib treatment. The receptor source for this set is a human donor with chronic lymphocytic leukemia. CDR3s include the opening cysteine and the closing phenylalanine or tryptophan. The D gene is left open where the match is weak. Size is omitted from some rows. Given values are once, few, many or a class for expanded clones.

clone size,V gene,J gene,D gene,CDR3 protein,CDR3 DNA
.,TRBV19,TRBJ2-1,.,CASSMRDLIYNEQFF,TGTGCCAGTAGTATGAGGGACTTAATCTACAATGAGCAGTTCTTC
few,TRBV12-2,TRBJ1-4,.,CASRSSRQETNEKLFF,TGTGCAAGTCGCTCCTCACGGCAGGAAACTAATGAAAAACTGTTTTTT
once,TRBV7-6,TRBJ2-7,TRBD2,CASSHNIAGADLRGQYF,TGTGCCAGCAGCCACAATATAGCGGGAGCCGATCTACGAGGGCAGTACTTC
.,TRBV5-1,TRBJ2-7,TRBD2,CASSYTSGRSYEQYF,TGCGCCAGCAGCTATACTAGCGGACGCTCCTACGAGCAGTACTTC
.,TRBV30,TRBJ2-3,.,CAWSVGGTQYF,TGTGCCTGGAGTGTCGGGGGTACGCAGTATTTT
.,TRBV30,TRBJ1-4,.,CAWSDDSATNEKLFF,TGTGCCTGGAGTGACGACAGTGCAACTAATGAAAAACTGTTTTTT
.,TRBV9,TRBJ1-1,TRBD1,CASSVAYGTGLNTEAFF,TGTGCCAGCAGCGTAGCCTACGGGACAGGCTTGAACACTGAAGCTTTCTTT
.,TRBV18,TRBJ2-7,.,CASSPSNRDGYEQYF,TGTGCCAGCTCACCGAGCAACAGGGACGGGTACGAGCAGTACTTC
.,TRBV11-2,TRBJ2-1,.,CASSSRTSWGEQFF,TGTGCCAGCAGCTCCCGAACTAGCTGGGGTGAGCAGTTCTTC
.,TRBV27,TRBJ1-2,.,CASSLGPSSGYTF,TGTGCCAGCAGTTTGGGCCCCAGTTCCGGCTACACCTTC
.,TRBV7-8,TRBJ2-5,.,CASSRTLVSRETQYF,TGTGCCAGCAGCCGAACTCTGGTTAGCCGAGAGACCCAGTACTTC
.,TRBV10-3,TRBJ1-3,TRBD1,CAISEPDRAVGNTIYF,TGTGCCATCAGTGAGCCCGACAGGGCGGTGGGAAACACCATATATTTT
.,TRBV6-5,TRBJ2-7,TRBD2,CASSYYGGSRDEQYF,TGTGCCAGCAGTTACTATGGCGGGAGTCGCGACGAGCAGTACTTC
.,TRBV7-9,TRBJ2-3,.,CASNPGPGALAQYF,TGTGCCAGCAACCCTGGCCCGGGGGCCTTGGCGCAGTATTTT
.,TRBV20-1,TRBJ1-1,.,CSAPRGRKAFF,TGCAGTGCCCCCCGTGGGCGTAAAGCTTTCTTT
.,TRBV19,TRBJ2-7,TRBD2,CASSIGGGSGSYEQYF,TGTGCCAGTAGTATAGGCGGGGGGAGTGGATCCTACGAGCAGTACTTC
.,TRBV7-7,TRBJ2-7,.,CASSLSQGSSYEQYF,TGTGCCAGCAGCTTATCGCAGGGGTCCTCCTACGAGCAGTACTTC
.,TRBV4-2,TRBJ1-3,TRBD1,CASSPYETGGNTIYF,TGTGCCAGCAGCCCTTATGAGACAGGGGGAAACACCATATATTTT
.,TRBV27,TRBJ2-7,TRBD2,CASSPGLAGVHEQYF,TGTGCCAGCAGCCCGGGACTAGCGGGAGTGCACGAGCAGTACTTC
.,TRBV6-5,TRBJ2-7,.,CASSTTGRALYEQYF,TGTGCCAGCAGTACCACAGGGAGAGCGTTATACGAGCAGTACTTC
.,TRBV13,TRBJ2-1,.,CASSSTAGGSDYNEQFF,TGTGCCAGCAGCTCCACAGCCGGAGGATCCGATTACAATGAGCAGTTCTTC
.,TRBV27,TRBJ1-1,.,CASSSRFATEAFF,TGTGCCAGCAGTTCCAGGTTTGCCACTGAAGCTTTCTTT
.,TRBV5-8,TRBJ1-2,.,CASRGGQGADFSGYTF,TGTGCCAGCAGGGGAGGGCAGGGAGCTGATTTTTCTGGCTACACCTTC
once,TRBV7-3,TRBJ2-7,TRBD2,CASSPSAGLSYEQYF,TGTGCCAGCAGTCCTTCAGCGGGGCTCTCCTACGAGCAGTACTTC
few,TRBV4-2,TRBJ2-1,.,CASSQESGSSYNEQFF,TGTGCCAGCAGCCAAGAGAGCGGAAGCTCCTACAATGAGCAGTTCTTC
once,TRBV27,TRBJ1-2,.,CASTTRGGFGYTF,TGTGCCAGCACCACCAGAGGGGGGTTTGGCTACACCTTC
.,TRBV5-5,TRBJ2-7,TRBD1,CASIPTGTREQYF,TGTGCCAGCATCCCGACAGGGACCAGGGAGCAGTACTTC
.,TRBV9,TRBJ2-7,.,CASSAGQGGSYEQYF,TGTGCCAGCAGCGCGGGCCAGGGGGGCTCCTACGAGCAGTACTTC
once,TRBV5-1,TRBJ1-3,.,CASSLAAPKGGNTIYF,TGCGCCAGCAGCTTGGCCGCGCCAAAAGGAGGAAACACCATATATTTT
.,TRBV13,TRBJ2-7,.,CASSPQGPYEQYF,TGTGCCAGCAGCCCGCAGGGTCCCTACGAGCAGTACTTC
.,TRBV5-1,TRBJ1-1,TRBD1,CASSLDRDLEAFF,TGCGCCAGCAGTTTGGACAGGGACCTTGAAGCTTTCTTT
.,TRBV15,TRBJ2-7,TRBD1,CATSRLGTGYEQYF,TGTGCCACCAGCAGATTGGGGACAGGCTACGAGCAGTACTTC
.,TRBV11-1,TRBJ1-2,.,CASSSQGLKGYTF,TGTGCCAGCAGTTCGCAGGGACTTAAGGGCTACACCTTC
.,TRBV5-6,TRBJ2-7,.,CASSLFSGGNTYEQYF,TGTGCCAGCAGCTTGTTTTCCGGCGGTAACACCTACGAGCAGTACTTC
.,TRBV5-1,TRBJ2-7,TRBD1,CASSRGTGGTYEQYF,TGCGCCAGCAGCCGAGGGACAGGGGGGACCTACGAGCAGTACTTC
.,TRBV7-9,TRBJ2-7,.,CASSLGGSEQYF,TGTGCCAGCAGCTTAGGAGGGTCCGAGCAGTACTTC
.,TRBV5-1,TRBJ2-3,.,CASSLVADTQYF,TGCGCCAGCAGCTTGGTAGCGGATACGCAGTATTTT
.,TRBV6-5,TRBJ2-2,TRBD2,CASSYSGGSWAGELFF,TGTGCCAGCAGTTACTCGGGCGGGAGTTGGGCCGGGGAGCTGTTTTTT
.,TRBV2,TRBJ2-1,.,CASSGERTIYNEQFF,TGTGCCAGCAGTGGGGAGAGGACCATCTACAATGAGCAGTTCTTC
.,TRBV15,TRBJ1-5,.,CATSNRTGNQPQHF,TGTGCCACCAGCAACAGGACGGGCAATCAGCCCCAGCATTTT
.,TRBV5-6,TRBJ2-7,TRBD2,CASSGAGGPYYEQYF,TGTGCCAGCAGCGGGGCGGGAGGGCCCTACTACGAGCAGTACTTC
.,TRBV5-6,TRBJ2-7,TRBD2,CASSVGLAVYEQYF,TGTGCCAGCAGCGTTGGACTAGCGGTCTACGAGCAGTACTTC
.,TRBV11-2,TRBJ2-1,TRBD2,CASSSAAGVGSYNEQFF,TGTGCCAGCAGTTCGGCTGCGGGAGTAGGCTCCTACAATGAGCAGTTCTTC
.,TRBV19,TRBJ1-1,TRBD1,CASKTGGVRNTEAFF,TGTGCCAGTAAGACAGGGGGCGTTAGGAACACTGAAGCTTTCTTT
.,TRBV30,TRBJ2-2,.,CAWSVGRPSGELFF,TGTGCCTGGAGTGTTGGGAGGCCGTCCGGGGAGCTGTTTTTT
.,TRBV15,TRBJ2-7,TRBD2,CATSRSSGRTYSYEQYF,TGTGCCACCAGCAGAAGTAGCGGGAGGACTTACTCCTACGAGCAGTACTTC
.,TRBV5-6,TRBJ1-2,.,CASSLTANYGYTF,TGTGCCAGCAGCTTGACAGCTAACTATGGCTACACCTTC
.,TRBV5-1,TRBJ2-2,.,CASNPSLAVNTGELFF,TGCGCCAGCAATCCATCACTCGCGGTCAACACCGGGGAGCTGTTTTTT
.,TRBV5-4,TRBJ1-2,TRBD1,CASSSTSGQGAQRTF,TGTGCCAGCAGTTCGACTTCGGGACAGGGGGCGCAACGCACCTTC